The following is a TCR beta chain sequence with its context. The record originates from a study of blood T cell repertoires in COVID-19. Overall study context: Sites across the United States, Italy and Spain contributed samples from acute and convalescent COVID-19. The cDNA or gDNA used as material had been derived from T cells, B-cell-depleted T cells, or PBMCs.

V shed 0 bases and J shed 2 bases, with 10 bases lying between them. The CDR3 is 16 amino acids. Germline V gives CDR1 LGHNA, CDR2 YNFKEQ. Authors' data handling: It was from reference gene primer amplification that nucleated cell counts were estimated. Only in-frame clones appear in the TCRdb table, and some are missing; sequencing was by immunoSEQ multiplex PCR. V and J calls and clone size come straight from that table; D and trimming were deduced from the DNA. This table holds under 250,000 clones, about 80% found once. The gene calls are TRBV4-2 and TRBJ2-2; maybe TRBD1 (5 bases). This TCR was sampled from a man younger than 45 who had recovered from COVID-19. The sequenced sample was peripheral blood. The DNA for the CDR3 is TGTGCCAGCAGCCAAGATCCCCAGGGTAACACCGGGGAGCTGTTTTTT. Residues: CASSQDPQGNTGELFF.